These 9 T cell receptor beta chains were sequenced from one sample in a study of Graves' ophthalmopathy and Graves' hyperthyroidism (dated by TCRdb to 2017 to 2018). The instrument was an Illumina HiSeq 2000. For repertoire sequencing, the TCR beta CDR3 regions were amplified from RNA transcripts. A first-round RT-PCR used HTBI primers with the Qiagen OneStep RT-PCR kit, followed by a second-round multiplex PCR, size selection and purification. Using fastp at Q25 and MiXCR, TCRdb reprocessed the public reads and kept productive beta chains. Merged by CDR3 protein, the rows form single entries marked with the most common genes and DNA. The sample table lists about 390,000 distinct CDR3 sequences, just over 15% of them with a count of one. Roughly 7% of the sample is in the top ten clones. Material for sequencing was peripheral blood. The receptor source for this set is a woman in her late teens or twenties with stable Graves' hyperthyroidism. Donor details come from another sample of the same person, matched by shared clones.

This clonotype was counted many times. V gene TRBV6-1 combines with J gene TRBJ2-7, with TRBD1 identical over 12 bases. The V gene's germline CDR1 is MNHNS and CDR2 SASEGT. The CDR3 extends over 18 amino acids. J gave up 3 bases and V 4 bases, and 13 bases lay outside the gene matches. The CDR3 spells CASSAGQGAEVSFYEQYF. The CDR3 DNA follows: TGTGCCAGCAGTGCGGGACAGGGGGCCGAGGTATCCTTCTACGAGCAGTACTTC.

This clonotype was detected a few times. The chain is built from TRBV4-1 and TRBJ2-7, with D uncertain. The germline V gene encodes CDR1 MGHRA and CDR2 YSYEKL. V was trimmed by 0 bases and J by 2 bases, leaving 11 bases between them. This CDR3 contains 15 residues. The DNA of the CDR3 is TGCGCCAGCAGCCAAGAGGGGATGGTACCCTACGAGCAGTACTTC. Encoded protein: CASSQEGMVPYEQYF.

There are a few counts of this clonotype. J is TRBJ1-2 and V is TRBV25-1; D possibly corresponds to TRBD1 (5 bases). CDR3 length: 13 amino acids. Germline CDR1 reads MGHDK; CDR2 reads SYGVNS. Trimming pared 7 bases from V and 4 bases from J, leaving 13 bases between. The DNA for the CDR3 is TGTGCCAGCACGCAGGGACCTATCTATGGCTACACCTTC. It specifies CASTQGPIYGYTF.

This chain connects TRBV5-1 to TRBJ2-7; D ambiguous. The CDR3 has 14 residues. Germline V gene lookup returns CDR1 SGHRS and CDR2 YFSETQ. The V and J ends lost 0 bases and 5 bases respectively, with 12 bases between them. The CDR3 sequence: CASSLEGLVDEQYF. The CDR3 nucleotides are TGCGCCAGCAGCTTGGAAGGTCTGGTGGACGAGCAGTACTTC.

V gene TRBV3-1 combines with J gene TRBJ1-5; D is possibly TRBD1 (5 bases). The CDR3 is 15 residues long. Trimming removed 6 bases at V and 1 base at J, with 13 bases between. The V gene's germline CDR1 is LGHDT and CDR2 YNNKEL (reference sequence). The CDR3 nucleotides read TGTGCCAGCAGTCATACCGGGGCAAGCAATCAGCCCCAGCATTTT. Translated, it gives CASSHTGASNQPQHF.

This clonotype was recorded at least ten times. This rearrangement joins TRBV3-1 to TRBJ1-2; D gene unclear. The CDR3 has 13 residues. CDR1 and CDR2 (germline): LGHDT, YNNKEL (reference sequence). V was shortened by 1 base and J by 7 bases, with 10 bases between the two germline ends. The chain's CDR3 is CASSQAFSGGYTF. In DNA form, the CDR3 reads TGTGCCAGCAGCCAAGCGTTCAGTGGTGGCTACACCTTC.

This clonotype was counted between two and nine times. The rearrangement uses TRBV11-1 and TRBJ2-5; no firm D call. CDR1 is SGHAT, CDR2 FQDESV, per germline (reference sequence). The CDR3 runs 16 residues. V was cut by 1 base and J by 4 bases, with 16 bases left in between. CDR3 in amino acids: CASSLGTVISGETQYF. Here the CDR3 DNA reads TGTGCCAGCAGCTTAGGGACCGTAATTAGTGGAGAGACCCAGTACTTC. The variable domain in full, completed from reference TRBV11-1 and TRBJ2-5, reads EAEVAQSPRYKITEKSQAVAFWCDPISGHATLYWYRQILGQGPELLVQFQDESVVDDSQLPKDRFSAERLKGVDSTLKIQPAELGDSAMYLCASSLGTVISGETQYFGPGTRLLVL.

This clonotype was seen at least ten times. The chain carries TRBV19 and TRBJ1-1; no clear D gene. V lost 10 bases and J lost 6, with 18 bases in between. The CDR3 spans 13 residues. Germline lookup yields CDR1 LNHDA and CDR2 SQIVND (reference sequence). The DNA of the CDR3 is TGTGCCACCAATATCGGGCATAGCTCTGAAGCTTTCTTT. Amino acid sequence: CATNIGHSSEAFF.

This clonotype has ten or more counts. The J gene is TRBJ1-5, the V gene TRBV6-2 or TRBV6-3; no reliable D call. This CDR3 region has 15 residues. V lost 2 bases to trimming and J lost 2 bases, with 10 bases between them. Germline V gives CDR1 MNHEY, CDR2 SVGEGT. The CDR3 spells CASSYAGSGNQPQHF. The CDR3 DNA follows: TGTGCCAGCAGTTACGCGGGAAGTGGCAATCAGCCCCAGCATTTT.